Reported below is one TCR beta chain. Its antigen remains unidentified. No quality values exist for individual bases; no much larger clone is one base distant. Relative to germline, V is 1 base shorter and J is 0 bases shorter, with 7 bases between their ends. Including the terminal cysteine and phenylalanine, the CDR3 comprises 14 residues. This entry keeps only the CDR3 DNA: 42 bases, framed from base 1. CDR1 and CDR2, looked up from the germline V gene (reference sequence), are SGHNT and YYREEE. The sample comes from a study of cytomegalovirus exposure and HLA in healthy donors (dated by TCRdb to the late 2010s). Looking at the study overall: An earlier analysis of several hundred of the donors reported 250 to 300 Gb of sequence data and 120 million or so unique TCR beta sequences from 150 million to 200 million T cells. An early release that covered about 600 HLA-typed donors contained approximately 290 gigabases of sequencing data and tens of millions of unique TCR sequences. Of the 398 genotyped donors, about 80% fell in the genetic ancestry cluster associated with self-reported Caucasian donors. The aim of the study was to test whether cataloging public T cell receptors could identify signatures of past pathogen exposure. The T cell repertoires of 666 subjects were profiled by immunosequencing and related to cytomegalovirus serostatus. Along with the approximately 700-subject first cohort, a separate validation cohort of over 90 different subjects was used. To predict cytomegalovirus infection status, the study combined high-throughput TCR immunosequencing, statistical association of individual TCRs with disease status, and machine learning. A later analysis re-analyzed previously published TCR beta repertoires from 600 to 850 donors and added high-resolution HLA genotyping to study TCR occurrence patterns. The later analysis used no new phenotypic data to find candidate immune exposures, relying instead on TCR beta sequences and their occurrence across donors. In an earlier analysis of 500 to 650 of the donors, high-throughput TCR beta sequencing was used to judge whether each TCR beta V gene segment behaved as functional or pseudogenic. Donor age, sex, ethnicity and CMV serostatus were collected together with the repertoire data. In a later genetic analysis, genome-wide SNP genotypes for about 65% of the roughly 670 donors were used, and that subset was treated as a discovery cohort. All discovery cohort repertoires had been generated on a single sequencing platform. HLA typing included class I and class II loci at four-digit resolution. The number of typed donors differed by locus: roughly 629-640 for A, B, C, DRB1 and DQB1; roughly 510 for DQA1; approximately 600 for DPA1; and about 470 for DPB1. Roughly five DR-DQ haplotypes were handled as single units for association and clustering because linkage in the cohort was strong. Among almost 400 genotyped donors of the cohort, an average of roughly 240,000 unique TCR beta nucleotide sequences were sequenced per donor, approximately 20% of them non-productive.

Results the study describes overall, beyond this receptor: A later analysis associated roughly 17,000 TCR beta sequences with specific HLA alleles at a false discovery rate of 0.05. Correlated functional status among segregating V segments might be attributable to linkage disequilibrium, but an unknown experimental factor could not be ruled out. The study listed 164 TCR beta chains as associated with cytomegalovirus. According to a later analysis, most CMV-associated TCR beta chains appeared to be HLA-restricted, and the HLA associations seemed to be driven largely by CMV exposure. The authors suggested that the approach could potentially be generalized to other disease states and immunological phenotypes. In this cohort, only TCR beta chains were sequenced, and detectable features were limited by the absence of alpha or paired-chain data. Presence/absence analyses assumed roughly uniform sequencing depth across donors, an assumption that may not hold. According to a later analysis, parvovirus B19, influenza, CMV and Epstein-Barr virus appeared linked to several top co-occurrence clusters. A later analysis found that TCR association rates varied across HLA loci, with DRB1 alleles showing the most associated TCRs and HLA-C alleles the fewest. Because the 87-base-pair reads could not distinguish some IMGT-functional V segments, including TRBV6-2 and TRBV6-3, those segments were excluded. A group of highly shared sequence variants was considered likely to be a technical artifact of the sequencing pipeline. When HLA alleles, especially DR and DQ, strongly co-occurred, TCR associations were difficult to assign to individual alleles. In a later genetic analysis, fewer N-insertions in productive TCRs were reported among donors in an Asian-associated ancestry cluster than the 666-donor mean. Most TCR sequences were seen in very few donors, while some public TCRs were found in many individuals. HLA typing was unavailable for some donors at each locus, so association tests used only the typed subset. Over 15 rarely observed V segments, including chromosome 9 orphons, were excluded from the earlier analysis of several hundred of the donors because counts were too low. The classifier was reported to diagnose cytomegalovirus status with high specificity and sensitivity in both the original and validation cohorts. In an earlier analysis of 450 to 750 of the donors, most TCR beta V segments appeared in productive rearrangements about 90% or about 30% of the time, broadly matching IMGT annotations. A few of the identified cytomegalovirus-associated TCR beta chains were confirmed in vitro to be specific for cytomegalovirus antigens. The only immune exposure information available for the cohort was CMV serostatus. An association between a missense DCLRE1C variant and V-gene and J-gene trimming of TCR beta chains was found in a later genetic analysis and replicated in an independent cohort. A further reported finding was that TCR beta sequences accurately predicted the HLA-A and HLA-B alleles for most subjects in the first cohort. Compared with equally common non-associated chains, HLA-associated TCR beta chains in a later analysis were more clonally expanded and had lower generation probabilities.

Library preparation was by the immunoSEQ multiplex PCR assay. For the multiplex PCR, a mixture combining 60 forward primers for TCR Vbeta segments and 13 reverse primers for TCR Jbeta segments was used. A multiplex PCR assay on genomic DNA amplified the CDR3 region of rearranged TCR beta genes. The Illumina HiSeq System was used to sequence the amplified TCR beta libraries as 87-base-pair reads. As for how the authors treated the data: In a later analysis, about 80 million unique TCR beta chains were counted across the 690 or so repertoires, and approximately 11 million of these chains were shared by at least two donors. To remove PCR and sequencing errors, raw reads were error-corrected and collapsed into unique sequences using a nearest-neighbor algorithm that merged closely related sequences. To assign V, D and J gene segments, CDR3 sequences were aligned to IMGT reference sequences. For a sequence to be retained, at least a six-nucleotide match to both a V gene segment and a J gene segment was required. A rearrangement counted as productive if the CDR3 had no stop codons and remained in frame with V and J, and every other rearrangement counted as non-productive. Following IMGT convention, CDR3 was defined as the stretch from the second conserved V-encoded cysteine up to the conserved J-encoded phenylalanine. The earlier analysis of 550 to 650 of the donors excluded any sequence lacking an unambiguous match to a single V gene segment. In an earlier analysis of around 600 of the donors, V segments were called functional above 56.7% productive rearrangements and were called segregating when the between-donor standard deviation exceeded 5%. A statistical classification framework was built for diagnosing cytomegalovirus status from the catalog of TCR beta chain sequences. In a later analysis, TCR nucleotide sequences were compared against IMGT/GENE-DB human TR gene sequences so that V and J genes could be assigned. A later analysis assigned CDR3 sequences and most-parsimonious VDJ recombination scenarios with the TCRdist pipeline. A later analysis defined each TCR beta chain by its CDR3 amino acid sequence plus V-gene family, and excluded reads lacking a unique V-gene family. As a way to deal with suspected cross-contamination and a sequencing artifact, a later analysis dropped hundreds of nucleotide sequences that were highly shared and had low generation probability. A later analysis calculated a clonal expansion index for each public chain from normalized within-repertoire ranks of inferred template counts. In a later analysis, generation probabilities were computed using a VDJ recombination model fitted to out-of-frame rearrangements, and the results were checked against IGoR. A later analysis scored TCR-TCR, TCR-HLA and TCR-CMV co-occurrence with hypergeometric tests, applying a repertoire-size bias correction to TCR pairs. In a later analysis, false discovery rates were estimated by permuting HLA or CMV assignments 20 times. In a later analysis, co-occurring TCRs were grouped with DBSCAN, and TCRdist sequence similarity was added when clustering was performed within HLA-allele-positive subsets. Repertoires with fewer than 30,000 or more than 120,000 public chains were left out of co-occurrence clustering, as were four to six repertoires with anomalous nucleotide sharing. Not all clones reach the TCRdb copy of this immuneACCESS table, which keeps in-frame sequences only. Checked studies attribute under half of the gap to unresolved V genes and leave the rest unexplained. That table is the source of V, J and clone size, and D and trimming were worked out from the DNA. Recorded for this sample are 130,000 or so clones; approximately 9% of them occurred a single time. More than 6.5% of the sample comes from the top ten.

The cohort consisted of approximately 690 healthy bone marrow donors. All cohort members were sampled while nominally healthy, although unrecorded immune exposures were likely present. The donor tested CMV seropositive, placing the donor among the 289 seropositive members of the cohort. Every donor gave a peripheral blood sample, and the peripheral blood mononuclear cells from that sample were used for TCR beta sequencing. The Qiagen DNeasy Blood Extraction Kit was used to extract genomic DNA from the blood cell samples. The chain couples TRBV5-4 to TRBJ1-1, with the D gene not clear enough to name. Sequencing was done on a sample of PBMCs. The TCR was taken from a woman aged 40 to 50 in good health and CMV-seropositive. The CDR3 protein is CASSLWGVNTEAFF. In nucleotides, the sequence is TGTGCCAGCAGCTTGTGGGGAGTGAACACTGAAGCTTTCTTT. The full variable domain, with segments outside the CDR3 supplied by the reference TRBV5-4 and TRBJ1-1 proteins, appears as ETGVTQSPTHLIKTRGQQVTLRCSSQSGHNTVSWYQQALGQGPQFIFQYYREEENGRGNFPPRFSGLQFPNYSSELNVNALELDDSALYLCASSLWGVNTEAFFGQGTRLTVV.